This T cell receptor (beta chain) was recovered during a study of OX40 agonist ivuxolimab in advanced cancers. Germline loops: CDR1 LNHDA, CDR2 SQIVND (reference sequence). V lost 6 bases, J lost 4 bases, and 6 bases stayed unmatched. CDR3 length: 16 residues. Data came from immunoSEQ multiplex PCR; TCRdb stores just in-frame clones and leaves some out. The sample has some 94,000 clones; more than 75% are singletons. This receptor was taken from an adult with an advanced solid tumor such as melanoma, head and neck, liver or kidney cancer. Sequencing used CD4+ or CD8+ T cells sorted from blood, obtained in a trial of the OX40 agonist ivuxolimab. The chain uses TRBV19 and TRBJ2-3, with 14 bases matching TRBD2. The CDR3 DNA reads TGTGCCAGTAGGACTAGCGGGAGGGCCGGAGCAGATACGCAGTATTTT. This codes for CASRTSGRAGADTQYF.